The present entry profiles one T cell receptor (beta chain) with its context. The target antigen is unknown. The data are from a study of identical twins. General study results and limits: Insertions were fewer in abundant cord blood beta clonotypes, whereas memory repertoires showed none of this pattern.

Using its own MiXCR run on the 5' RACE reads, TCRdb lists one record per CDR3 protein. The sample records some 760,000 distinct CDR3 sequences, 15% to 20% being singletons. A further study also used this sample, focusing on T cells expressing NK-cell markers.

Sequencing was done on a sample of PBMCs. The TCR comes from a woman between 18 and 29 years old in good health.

The CDR3 DNA reads as TGCGCCATCGGAGGGGACAGGGGGCCGCAAGAGACCCAGTACTTC. This codes for CAIGGDRGPQETQYF. The chain combines TRBV5-1 with TRBJ2-5; 12 bases match TRBD1. The CDR3 covers 15 residues. Germline V gives CDR1 SGHRS, CDR2 YFSETQ. V lost 9 bases to trimming and J lost 2 bases; unmatched junction nucleotides: 8.